This T cell receptor beta chain was sequenced in a study of blood T cell repertoires in COVID-19 (dated by TCRdb to about 2020). At the level of the whole study: Collaborator samples came from the United States, Italy and Spain and covered acute and convalescent phases of COVID-19. The prospective study material was composed of cDNA or gDNA derived from T cells, B-cell-depleted T cells, or PBMCs. Deeply sampled blood TCRbeta repertoires from subjects exposed to, actively infected with, or recovered from COVID-19 were included in the dataset. The repertoires were released in a freely available public database meant as a resource for research on the immune response to SARS-CoV-2. The samples were drawn from two sources: the first 160 participants of the ongoing ImmuneRACE study, and 1,000 to 1,500 subjects contributed by 6 global collaborators. A de-identified subject ID, COVID-19 status, age in years and sex were almost always included in the sample metadata. Where HLA class I and class II types were available, the types were taken from metadata supplied by the sample provider, not from assay-based typing. Here is what the overall study found, with its caveats: Clinical and demographic metadata were provided uncurated, with the amount varying by source and participant.

A word on this clone: Its binding antigen is unknown. Within one base of it there is no much larger clone, and no base qualities were kept.

TCRbeta CDR3 regions were amplified from genomic DNA by means of the immunoSEQ Assay, a bias-controlled multiplex PCR. Under the source paper's analysis protocol: Within the assay, amplification of reference gene primers was used to estimate how many nucleated cells each sample contained. To quantify the absolute abundance of each unique TCRbeta CDR3 rearrangement, sequence reads were collapsed and filtered. For each sample, productive Simpson clonality was calculated as the square root of Simpson's diversity index across productive rearrangements. The clones in this table, taken by TCRdb from immuneACCESS, are in-frame only. Not every clone is retained; where verified, under half of the shortfall comes from an unresolved V gene, and the cause of the rest is unknown. D and trimming come from the DNA, and the V and J calls and clone size come from that table. A total of 370,000 or so clones appear in this sample, 80% to 90% of them only once. The top ten hold approximately 1.2% of the sample.

CDR1 and CDR2 were assigned from the germline V gene (reference sequence) as LNHNV and YYDKDF. From the cysteine through the phenylalanine, the CDR3 covers 14 amino acids. Left in the record is the CDR3 DNA by itself, 42 bases read in frame from the first base. Between the V and J ends, shortened by 1 base and 1 base respectively, the junction contains 7 bases. Participants in the prospective study were enrolled through a virtual design, were aged about 18 to 100 years, and lived in roughly 24 United States geographic areas. In the prospective study, cohorts were assigned on the basis of participant-reported clinical history obtained from a screening survey and a study questionnaire. Recovered participants in ImmuneRACE Cohort 3 were defined by two consecutive negative NP/OP PCR tests, clearance by a healthcare professional, or resolution of symptoms. In the prospective study, whole blood, serum and a nasopharyngeal or oropharyngeal swab were collected from each participant by mobile phlebotomists. Additional blood draws and questionnaires over an approximately 2-month period could optionally be provided by prospective study participants. Before DNA extraction, blood samples from the prospective study were shipped at room temperature or frozen.

The sequence was collected from a man aged 30 to 45 who had recovered from COVID-19. Rearrangement joined TRBV15 to TRBJ1-2; the D gene identity is not certain. Sample: PBMCs or T cells enriched from blood (not recorded which). CDR3 region: CATSRGQINYGYTF. The base sequence is TGTGCCACCAGCAGAGGTCAGATTAACTATGGCTACACCTTC.